This T cell receptor (beta chain) is from a study of early T cells in non-severe SARS-CoV-2 infection. Study information: Chains stayed unpaired after sequencing of bulk RNA from unsorted whole blood. Points from the study as a whole: In VDJdb matching, anti-spike CD8 responses were favored while private and CD4 specificities went missing.

V was shortened by 3 bases and J by 0 bases, with 11 bases between the two germline ends. There are 14 residues in the CDR3. The germline gives CDR1 GTSNPN, CDR2 SVGIG (reference sequence). Unique molecular identifiers were affixed to single, distinct cDNA molecules. TCRdb recomputed calls from the 5' RACE reads with MiXCR, one row per CDR3 protein. The sample shows 15,000 to 25,000 distinct CDR3 sequences, more than 4% of them seen only once. This clonotype was found many times. The antigen remains unidentified. The sequenced sample consisted of whole blood. This rearrangement joins TRBV30 to TRBJ1-2; D may be TRBD1 (6 bases). The sequence derives from an adult who was a healthcare worker with PCR-confirmed SARS-CoV-2 infection or an uninfected control (not recorded which). The CDR3 loop is CAWSGTSSNYGYTF. The DNA of the CDR3 is TGTGCCTGGAGCGGGACATCTTCTAACTATGGCTACACCTTC.